This T cell receptor beta chain was recovered during a study of memory CD4+ T cells and cytomegalovirus serostatus. Study details: This sample comes from healthy Belgian adults, fewer than 10 CMV seropositive, around 26 seronegative.

V was shortened by 0 bases and J by 2 bases, with 7 bases between the two germline ends. The CDR3 contains 14 residues. Germline V lookup: CDR1 SNHLY, CDR2 FYNNEI. Points on this clone: What it binds is unknown.

Clones were read by immunoSEQ multiplex PCR, and TCRdb kept only the in-frame ones, dropping some. Among approximately 61,000 clones listed, 82% were seen once. Study-wide results and limits: CD4+ memory repertoires contained 67 of 164 reported CMV TCRbeta sequences.

The sort gate was single viable CD3+CD4+CD8-CD45RO+ cells for memory CD4+ T cells. Serum IgG to CMV pp150, pp28, p38 and p52 defined serostatus. This chain joins TRBV2 and TRBJ1-2; D not certain. Material: memory CD4+ T cells from blood. This TCR was sampled from an adult in good health and CMV-seronegative. This CDR3 reads CASSEAGPNYGYTF. The CDR3 DNA sequence: TGTGCCAGCAGTGAAGCAGGGCCCAACTATGGCTACACCTTC.